The T cell receptor beta chain under discussion was sequenced for a study of a mutant IDH1 vaccine in newly diagnosed glioma. TCRdb keeps only in-frame clones here, not all; method: immunoSEQ multiplex PCR. This sample has roughly 43,000 clones, with roughly 80% found just once. Time point described: week 23, last vaccination. Doses consisted of 300 ug of mutant IDH1 20-mer peptide each, paired with topical imiquimod. Study results and caveats: Vaccination induced immune responses in 93.3% of patients.

Per the germline V gene, CDR1 is MGHDK and CDR2 is SYGVNS. V was trimmed by 4 bases and J by 1 base, leaving 10 bases between them. This CDR3 has 14 amino acids. Remarks on this clone: Its antigen is not identified.

The chain recombines TRBV25-1 with TRBJ1-1; D gene uncertain. The material sequenced was PBMCs, taken from a glioma patient whose treatment included an IDH1 peptide vaccine. The source of this sequence is a man aged 45 to 65 with glioma. The CDR3 DNA sequence: TGTGCCAGCAGTGTATGGAACTCGAACACTGAAGCTTTCTTT. Residues: CASSVWNSNTEAFF.